Listed below are T cell receptor beta chains from one sample, sequenced in a study of identical twins. TCRdb reanalysed the 5' RACE reads using MiXCR and keeps one entry per CDR3 protein. The data show more than 400,000 distinct CDR3 sequences, 12% to 15% seen once. This same sample was also part of a study on yellow fever vaccine responses in identical twins.

Sequenced sample: CD4+ T cells sorted from blood. Receptors originate from a woman aged 18 to 35 in good health. The CDR3 runs from the conserved cysteine through the conserved F or W. The D gene is left open where the match is weak. Clone sizes are given selectively: once, few, many, or a class where the clone is expanded.

.	TRBV27	TRBD2	TRBJ2-1	TGTGCCAGCAGTTTATACGACAGCGGGAGGAAGGAGCAGTTCTTC	CASSLYDSGRKEQFF
few	TRBV6-2/TRBV6-3	.	TRBJ2-7	TGTGCCAGCAAGAGGCCGCCCTACGAGCAGTACTTC	CASKRPPYEQYF
.	TRBV12-3/TRBV12-4	.	TRBJ2-3	TGTGCCAGCCTCCGGACTTCTTACCTGAGCACAGATACGCAGTATTTT	CASLRTSYLSTDTQYF
few	TRBV10-3	.	TRBJ1-1	TGTGCCATCAGTGATTTGGGAGCGGGGGCGAACACTGAAGCTTTCTTT	CAISDLGAGANTEAFF
.	TRBV5-1	.	TRBJ1-1	TGCGCCAGCAGCTTCTCCGGGACACATGACACTGAAGCTTTCTTT	CASSFSGTHDTEAFF
many	TRBV5-5	TRBD1	TRBJ2-3	TGTGCCAGCAGCCGGGGACAGAGCACAGATACGCAGTATTTT	CASSRGQSTDTQYF
.	TRBV6-1	.	TRBJ1-2	TGTGCCAGCAGTAACCCTTCGGTTAACTATGGCTACACCTTC	CASSNPSVNYGYTF
few	TRBV10-3	TRBD2	TRBJ2-2	TGTGCCATCAGCGCACGAGGCGGGAGGAACACCGGGGAGCTGTTTTTT	CAISARGGRNTGELFF
.	TRBV12-3/TRBV12-4	TRBD1	TRBJ1-1	TGTGCCAGCAGTAGGACAGGGGAAGGTAGGACTGAAGCTTTCTTT	CASSRTGEGRTEAFF
.	TRBV7-9	.	TRBJ1-2	TGTGCCAGCAGCTTAGATGGGCAGGGTAACTATGGCTACACCTTC	CASSLDGQGNYGYTF
.	TRBV20-1	.	TRBJ1-1	TGCAGTGCCCCCACGCCAGGGGCCAGGGTTTTCTTT	CSAPTPGARVFF
few	TRBV18	.	TRBJ1-2	TGTGCCAGCTCACCGACGCAGGATAACTATGGCTACACCTTC	CASSPTQDNYGYTF